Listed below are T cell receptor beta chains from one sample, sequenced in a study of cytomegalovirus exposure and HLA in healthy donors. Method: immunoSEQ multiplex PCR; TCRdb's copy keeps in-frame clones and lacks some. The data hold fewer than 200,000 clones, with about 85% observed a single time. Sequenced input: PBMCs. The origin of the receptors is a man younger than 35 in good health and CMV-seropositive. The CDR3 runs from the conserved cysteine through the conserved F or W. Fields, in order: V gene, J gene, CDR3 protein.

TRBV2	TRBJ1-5	CASNSLTEYQPQHF
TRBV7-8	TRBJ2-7	CASSLGSSEISYEQYF
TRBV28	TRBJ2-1	CASSLGLRGVGNEQFF
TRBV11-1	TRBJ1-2	CASTSGVESGYTF
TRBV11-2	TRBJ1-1	CASSPFPGNTEAFF
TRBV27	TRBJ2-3	CASRPRVGGLTDTQYF
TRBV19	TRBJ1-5	CASSTDYSNQPQHF
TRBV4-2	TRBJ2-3	CASSPGSNTDTQYF
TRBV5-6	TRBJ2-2	CASSLVAGGTGELFF
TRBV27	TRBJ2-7	CASSPTPNRGRSGEQYF
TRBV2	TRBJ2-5	CASSGRAETQYF
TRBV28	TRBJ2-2	CASSLGQGAGTGELFF
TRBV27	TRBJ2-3	CASRRAGPGDTQYF
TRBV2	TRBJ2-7	CASSAGDLYEQYF
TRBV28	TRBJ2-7	CASSFPGTLTTEQYF
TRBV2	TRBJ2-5	CASLPDGGSGETQYF
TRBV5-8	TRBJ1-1	CASSFSGGGAEAFF
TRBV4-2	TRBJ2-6	CASSQSWGTGASGANVLTF
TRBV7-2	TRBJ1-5	CASRTQGGAQPQHF
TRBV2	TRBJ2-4	CASSEAEQLKNIQYF
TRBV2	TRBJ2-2	CASRPETMTGELFF
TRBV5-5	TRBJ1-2	CASSPGRGANYGYTF
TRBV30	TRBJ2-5	CAWATGGAWETQYF
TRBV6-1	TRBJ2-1	CASSERSLGLNEQFF
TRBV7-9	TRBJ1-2	CASSLGDYGYTF
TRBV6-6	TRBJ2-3	CASSSYRADRTDTQYF
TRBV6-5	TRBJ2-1	CASSPHSQGTGEQFF
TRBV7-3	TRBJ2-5	CASSLGGQVQETQYF
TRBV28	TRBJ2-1	CASSPLSGRAFGNEQFF
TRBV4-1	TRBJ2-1	CASSQVSSGGYNEQFF
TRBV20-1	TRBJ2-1	CSATGTSGVF
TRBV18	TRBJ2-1	CASSDRLAGGPSSYNEQFF
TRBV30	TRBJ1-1	CAWSQAENTEAFF
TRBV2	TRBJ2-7	CASRSDRSTIYEQYF
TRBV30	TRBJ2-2	CAFLAAPRAGELFF
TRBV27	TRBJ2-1	CASSPNPGQGLYNEQFF
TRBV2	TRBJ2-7	CASSDRTYEQYF
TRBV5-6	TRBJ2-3	CASSFRRLLTDTQYF
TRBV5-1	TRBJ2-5	CASSLGGGRYETQYF
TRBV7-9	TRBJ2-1	CASSLALGGSSYNEQFF
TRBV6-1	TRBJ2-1	CASSERLAVYNEQFF
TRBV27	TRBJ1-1	CASRAHGSTEAFF
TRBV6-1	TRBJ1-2	CASEQGAYGYTF
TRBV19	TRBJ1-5	CASSISPGTGPNQPQHF
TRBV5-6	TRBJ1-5	CASSFAVIGGPSNQPQHF
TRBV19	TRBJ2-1	CASSSPSGTGTNEQFF
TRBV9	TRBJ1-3	CASSVSTPYIRGAYGNTIYF
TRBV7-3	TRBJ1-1	CASSPHPRQGSTEAFF
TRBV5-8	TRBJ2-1	CASSLGLYNEQFF
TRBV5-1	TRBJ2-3	CASSPGMTFTDTQYF
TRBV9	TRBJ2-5	CASSEDRGLQETQYF
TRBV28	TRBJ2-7	CASSFGGTSYEQYF
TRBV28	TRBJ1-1	CASSQEGGELEAFF
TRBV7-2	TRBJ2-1	CASSLGDPLSSYNEQFF
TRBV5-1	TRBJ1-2	CASGRDGQGLTGYTF
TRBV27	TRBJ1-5	CASSAQSGAEQPQHF
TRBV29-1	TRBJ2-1	CSVQPPGLAGEEQFF